This T cell receptor beta chain was recovered during a study of vaccination and CD4 T cells after COVID-19. Specified treatment: approximately nine-day PBMC culture with coronavirus spike peptide pools or control peptides (ViraFEST assay). On this clonotype itself: The antigen is not known.

Scientists ran DNA taken from cultured CD4+ T cells through the Oncomine TCR Beta short-read assay for sequencing. Investigators obtained genomic DNA by extraction from cultured CD4+ T cells. TCRdb independently ran MiXCR on the PCR reads; one entry per CDR3 protein. The sample has 15,000 to 20,000 distinct CDR3 sequences, 50% to 70% seen once; the top ten hold 8.5% to 10%. The sequence derives from a human donor who had recovered from COVID-19. The input for sequencing was CD4+ T cells from blood, cultured in vitro, taken after SARS-CoV-2 vaccination.

CDR3 sequence reads: CAVHRGLTVADTQYF. Here the CDR3 DNA reads TGTGCCGTTCACAGGGGCTTAACTGTGGCAGATACGCAGTATTTT. V gene TRBV6-1 combines with J gene TRBJ2-3, with 7 positions matching TRBD1. V dropped 11 bases and J dropped 4; count of bases not matched to a gene: 15. Germline CDR1 MNHNS, CDR2 SASEGT. The CDR3 runs to 15 residues.